This T cell receptor (beta chain) was retrieved from a study of breast tumors, draining lymph nodes, adjacent tissues. Findings and caveats of the study: Tumor T cell lymph node origin was a supported hypothesis, not proven. Data fit most tumor T cells coming from lymph node, expanding in tumor. Tumor repertoires ranked between lymph nodes and nontumor tissue in diversity, with V and J gene preferences.

Axillary draining lymph nodes of breast cancer patients supplied the node samples. One entry per CDR3 protein, called by TCRdb with MiXCR from the multiplex PCR reads. The table records 75,000 to 100,000 distinct CDR3 sequences, under 25% of them present only once. This clonotype showed up many times. Its cognate antigen is unknown. The J segment lost 4 bases and the V segment lost 3 bases, leaving 3 bases of the junction unmatched. Germline-derived CDR1 and CDR2 are WNHNN and SYGVQD (reference sequence). The CDR3 spans 14 residues. The chain is built from TRBV10-1 and TRBJ2-7; 10 positions match TRBD1. The sequenced sample consisted of axillary lymph node tissue. The receptor was derived from a female donor with breast cancer. Some clones in this sample may be carry-over from other donors' samples. The CDR3 DNA reads TGCGCCAGCAGTGAAGGGGACAGGGGATACGAGCAGTACTTC. Protein sequence: CASSEGDRGYEQYF.